This paragraph covers one T cell receptor (beta chain) sequence. Its specificity is not known. Researchers took RNA transcripts and amplified the TCR beta CDR3 regions from them. Using the HTBI primer set, a first-round RT-PCR was run on the TCR CDR3. A single record per CDR3 protein comes from TCRdb applying MiXCR to the multiplex PCR reads. The sample includes under 400,000 distinct CDR3 sequences, 15% to 20% of them seen just once. The sample is drawn from a study of T cells in Graves' hyperthyroidism and ophthalmopathy. Regarding the study as a whole: Peripheral blood also featured most of the thyroid clonotypes expanded above 0.001.

Those patients with uncontrolled infection, other autoimmune disease, pregnancy or lactation were excluded. The TCR sequence derives from a woman aged 50 to 60 with Graves' hyperthyroidism. The sequencing sample was made of blood.

This CDR3 reads CASSQSGRPPGELFF. The CDR3 region has the DNA TGTGCCAGCAGCCAATCGGGACGGCCCCCCGGGGAGCTGTTTTTT. The rearrangement joins TRBV3-1 to TRBJ2-2, with D perhaps being TRBD1 or TRBD2 (5 bases each). This CDR3 is 15 amino acids long. Trimming took 2 bases from V and 6 from J, leaving 13 bases between them. The V gene's germline CDR1 is LGHDT and CDR2 YNNKEL (reference sequence).